The 30 T cell receptor beta chains given below trace back to one sample, sequenced in a study of shared clonotypes between healthy human individuals (dated by TCRdb to 2019 to 2021). To prepare the library, the immunoSEQ multiplex PCR assay was applied. In TCRdb, the immuneACCESS table is reduced to in-frame sequences with V and J assigned. These tables do not hold every clone; where another copy was compared, an unresolved V gene accounts for under half, and the others remain unexplained. A total of some 2.3 million clones appear in this sample, more than 85% of them only once. The ten largest clones add up to 0.39% of the sample. The sequenced sample was naive CD4+ T cells from PBMCs. According to the study, the label for this sample's cell subset or site signals: CD45RA+ positively selected. All receptors derive from a man aged 18-30 years in good health. Some clones in this sample may be carry-over from other donors' samples.

In this sample, this clone turned up once. The chain has TRBV5-1 and TRBJ1-2; D is undetermined. Germline CDR1 and CDR2: SGHRS and YFSETQ. The V gene lost 2 bases and the J gene lost 1 base, with 6 bases spanning the gap. The CDR3 runs to 13 residues. CDR3 residues: CASSFYVNYGYTF. The CDR3 DNA reads as TGCGCCAGCAGCTTCTACGTTAACTATGGCTACACCTTC.

This sequence joins TRBV6-5 and TRBJ1-1, with no clear D. The ends were cut back, 6 bases at V and 1 base at J, with 12 bases in the middle. CDR1 MNHEY and CDR2 SVGAGI come from the germline V gene. The CDR3 extends over 14 amino acids. The CDR3 protein is CASSRTRRNTEAFF. As DNA, the CDR3 is TGTGCCAGCAGCAGGACTCGGAGGAACACTGAAGCTTTCTTT.

This clone was seen a few times. The identical CDR3 is also encoded by other nucleotide sequences in the sample. The V and J genes are TRBV19 and TRBJ1-5; no clear D. CDR3 length equals 13 residues. V was cut by 3 bases and J by 4 bases, with 7 bases left in between. CDR1 is LNHDA, CDR2 SQIVND, per germline (reference sequence). As DNA, the CDR3 is TGTGCCAGTAGTATTGTGGGGAATCAGCCCCAGCATTTT. As protein: CASSIVGNQPQHF.

The chain has TRBV7-6 and TRBJ2-1, with D perhaps assigned TRBD1 or TRBD2 (5 bases each). This CDR3 region has 17 residues. Germline assignment: CDR1 SGHVS and CDR2 FNYEAQ. V was shortened by 2 bases and J by 2 bases, with 16 bases between the two germline ends. DNA for the CDR3: TGTGCCAGCAGCTTATACCCCCGGGACGTAGCCTACAATGAGCAGTTCTTC. Protein: CASSLYPRDVAYNEQFF.

This sequence joins TRBV7-6 and TRBJ1-1; D gene unclear. Trimming took off 5 bases at V and 3 bases at J, with 16 bases between the two ends. Germline V gives CDR1 SGHVS, CDR2 FNYEAQ. There are 15 residues in the CDR3. The CDR3 DNA sequence: TGTGCCAGCAGCCCGGAGAAGAGCGTGGACACTGAAGCTTTCTTT. It is translated as CASSPEKSVDTEAFF.

The chain uses TRBV9 and TRBJ2-7; TRBD1 matches at 7 bases. J gave up 2 bases and V 4 bases, and 6 bases lay outside the gene matches. This CDR3 region has 14 residues. The germline CDR1 and CDR2 sequences are SGDLS and YYNGEE. The CDR3 DNA sequence: TGTGCCAGCAGCCCCCAGGGACAGACCTACGAGCAGTACTTC. The encoded protein is CASSPQGQTYEQYF.

This clone was counted a single time. V gene TRBV7-2 combines with J gene TRBJ2-3, with 10 bases that match TRBD2. The CDR3 spans 15 residues. The germline V gene encodes CDR1 SGHTA and CDR2 FQGNSA. Losses at the gene ends were 5 bases for V and 6 bases for J; bases not matched to a gene: 8. CDR3 DNA: TGTGCCAGCAGCATCTATAAGGGACTAGCGGATACGCAGTATTTT. It yields the protein CASSIYKGLADTQYF.

The V call is TRBV18, the J call TRBJ1-5; D not certain. Germline lookup yields CDR1 KGHSH and CDR2 LQKENI. Trimming pared 6 bases from V and 4 bases from J, leaving 16 bases between. This CDR3 is 15 amino acids long. The CDR3 DNA sequence: TGTGCCAGCTCCCTCGTCCGCCTTGATAATCAGCCCCAGCATTTT. This gives the protein CASSLVRLDNQPQHF.

In the case of this clone: The sample carries other DNA sequences with the same CDR3. This chain joins TRBV27 and TRBJ1-5; D is unresolved. The CDR3 contains 14 residues. CDR1 is MNHEY, CDR2 SMNVEV, per germline (reference sequence). Between the trimmed V and J ends, which lost 0 bases and 3 bases, there was a span of 6 bases. This CDR3 is CASSLSGYNQPQHF. CDR3 coding DNA: TGTGCCAGCAGTTTATCAGGGTACAATCAGCCCCAGCATTTT.

For this clone: The sample carries other DNA sequences with the same CDR3. The rearrangement joins TRBV15 to TRBJ1-2, with D possibly being TRBD1 (6 bases). Trimming shortened V by 1 base and J by 4 bases, and 7 bases separated the two germline ends. The CDR3 extends over 13 amino acids. Looked up from germline, CDR1 is LNHNV and CDR2 is YYDKDF (reference sequence). In nucleotides, the CDR3 is TGTGCCACCAGCAGAGCAGGGGTCTATGGCTACACCTTC. This translates into CATSRAGVYGYTF.

The chain combines TRBV6-1 with TRBJ2-1; D not resolved. Germline CDR1 and CDR2: MNHNS and SASEGT. The CDR3 consists of 12 residues. V lost 8 bases and J lost 5, with 10 bases in between. The CDR3 region is CASLGRHNEQFF. CDR3 sequence (DNA): TGTGCCAGCCTTGGACGCCACAATGAGCAGTTCTTC.

The chain links TRBV5-6 to TRBJ2-7, with 10 bases that match TRBD2. CDR1 is SGHDT and CDR2 is YYEEEE in the germline V gene. The CDR3 is 17 amino acids. Losses at the gene ends were 4 bases for V and 5 bases for J; bases not matched to a gene: 15. CDR3 coding DNA: TGTGCCAGCAGCAGGAGCCCCGGGACTAGCGTGGCCCACGAGCAGTACTTC. The encoded protein is CASSRSPGTSVAHEQYF. The whole variable domain, filled in from reference TRBV5-6 and TRBJ2-7, reads DAGVTQSPTHLIKTRGQQVTLRCSPKSGHDTVSWYQQALGQGPQFIFQYYEEEERQRGNFPDRFSGHQFPNYSSELNVNALLLGDSALYLCASSRSPGTSVAHEQYFGPGTRLTVT.

This chain connects TRBV7-2 to TRBJ1-2; possibly TRBD1 for D (5 bases). The germline gives CDR1 SGHTA, CDR2 FQGNSA. The CDR3 is made up of 12 amino acids. The V end lost 5 bases, the J end lost 5 bases, and 9 bases lay between the germline ends. The CDR3 bases are TGTGCCAGCAGCCCCGGGGGTTATGGCTACACCTTC. This translates into CASSPGGYGYTF.

The V and J genes are TRBV7-2 and TRBJ1-5; 7 nucleotides agree with TRBD1. CDR1 is SGHTA and CDR2 is FQGNSA in the germline V gene. CDR3 length: 14 residues. The J segment lost 4 bases and the V segment lost 3 bases, leaving 3 bases of the junction unmatched. CDR3 sequence: CASSFTGENQPQHF. CDR3 DNA: TGTGCCAGCAGCTTTACAGGGGAAAATCAGCCCCAGCATTTT.

This rearrangement joins TRBV19 to TRBJ2-7; 7 bases map to TRBD1. V dropped 5 bases and J dropped 4; count of bases not matched to a gene: 8. The CDR3 contains 14 residues. Germline V gene lookup returns CDR1 LNHDA and CDR2 SQIVND (reference sequence). DNA for the CDR3: TGTGCCAGTAGTTCTCCGGACAGGAGTTACGAGCAGTACTTC. It translates to CASSSPDRSYEQYF.

The chain uses TRBV28 and TRBJ2-7; TRBD2 matches 11 bases. The CDR3 has 15 residues. The germline V gene has CDR1 MDHEN and CDR2 SYDVKM. With 5 bases clipped from V and 2 bases from J, the junction kept 5 bases outside the gene matches. Here the CDR3 reads CASSPKLAGAYEQYF. The DNA for the CDR3 is TGTGCCAGCAGTCCAAAACTAGCGGGAGCCTACGAGCAGTACTTC.

CDR3 amino acids: CASSKGGRSYNEQFF. CDR3 sequence (DNA): TGTGCCAGCAGTAAGGGCGGGAGGTCCTACAATGAGCAGTTCTTC. The chain combines TRBV5-6 with TRBJ2-1; the match to TRBD2 covers 8 bases. The CDR3 runs 15 residues. V was clipped by 5 bases and J by 1 base; unmatched bases: 5. The germline gives CDR1 SGHDT, CDR2 YYEEEE.

J is TRBJ2-6 and V is TRBV9; 9 bases are shared with TRBD2. The CDR3 is made up of 18 amino acids. Germline trimming cut 4 bases from V and 0 bases from J; bases unmatched to any gene: 8. Germline loops: CDR1 SGDLS, CDR2 YYNGEE. In DNA form, the CDR3 reads TGTGCCAGCAGCCCGCGGACTAGCGCGATCTCTGGGGCCAACGTCCTGACTTTC. It encodes CASSPRTSAISGANVLTF.

The chain uses TRBV2 and TRBJ2-5, with TRBD2 matching over 10 bases. Trimming removed 3 bases from V and 5 bases from J; junction bases left unmatched: 9. The CDR3 spans 16 residues. Germline assignment: CDR1 SNHLY and CDR2 FYNNEI. CDR3 region: CASSEASGSKRETQYF. Here the CDR3 DNA reads TGTGCCAGCAGTGAGGCTAGCGGGAGTAAGAGGGAGACCCAGTACTTC.

V usage is TRBV5-1 and J usage is TRBJ2-1; TRBD2 aligns across 7 bases. From germline, CDR1 is SGHRS and CDR2 YFSETQ. V trimming: 4 bases; J trimming: 3 bases; junction bases outside the gene matches: 7. The CDR3 runs to 15 residues. The CDR3 DNA sequence: TGCGCCAGCAGCCCTAGCGGTTACGACTACAATGAGCAGTTCTTC. Amino acids: CASSPSGYDYNEQFF.

The rearrangement joins TRBV15 to TRBJ2-5, with D perhaps being TRBD1 or TRBD2 (7 bases each). The CDR3 length is 14 residues. Germline-derived CDR1 and CDR2 are LNHNV and YYDKDF (reference sequence). Trimming pared 0 bases from V and 9 bases from J, leaving 14 bases between. CDR3: CATSRDLAGGAQYF. The CDR3 DNA sequence: TGTGCCACCAGCAGAGATTTGGCAGGGGGGGCCCAGTACTTC.

The J gene is TRBJ2-7, the V gene TRBV18; D is possibly TRBD1 or TRBD2 (5 bases each). This CDR3 is built from 14 residues. V was cut by 3 bases and J by 11 bases, with 20 bases left in between. Germline values: CDR1 KGHSH, CDR2 LQKENI. The CDR3 DNA reads TGTGCCAGCTCACCGCTATCCGGGACCGCCGCCGAGTACTTC. Translation gives CASSPLSGTAAEYF.

CDR3 protein: CASSPRGGDTQYF. The DNA for the CDR3 is TGTGCCAGCAGCCCAAGGGGCGGCGATACGCAGTATTTT. V is TRBV7-3 and J is TRBJ2-3; D is possibly TRBD1 (5 bases). V shed 5 bases and J shed 6 bases, with 12 bases lying between them. CDR3 length equals 13 residues. Germline V gene lookup returns CDR1 SGHTA and CDR2 FQGTGA.

The J gene is TRBJ2-7, the V gene TRBV5-4, with 10 bases that match TRBD2. Germline V lookup: CDR1 SGHNT, CDR2 YYREEE (reference sequence). J gave up 6 bases and V 4 bases, and 7 bases lay outside the gene matches. This CDR3 has 14 amino acids. The CDR3 nucleotides are TGTGCCAGCAGCCGGGCGGGACTAGCGAGCGAGCAGTACTTC. This encodes CASSRAGLASEQYF.

CDR3 sequence reads: CASSAGGSGRVAEQYF. DNA of the CDR3: TGCGCCAGCAGCGCGGGGGGAAGCGGGAGGGTCGCCGAGCAGTACTTC. The chain uses TRBV5-1 and TRBJ2-7; 10 nucleotides align to TRBD2. The V segment lost 4 bases and the J segment 6 bases; nucleotides outside the gene matches: 13. The germline V gene encodes CDR1 SGHRS and CDR2 YFSETQ. The CDR3 runs to 16 residues.

The chain combines TRBV7-9 with TRBJ1-1; no clear D gene. Germline CDR1 reads SEHNR; CDR2 reads FQNEAQ (reference sequence). The length of the CDR3 is 16 residues. Between the trimmed V and J ends, which lost 2 bases and 0 bases, there was a span of 13 bases. The CDR3 DNA reads TGTGCCAGCAGCTTAAACCCCACTTGGTTGAACACTGAAGCTTTCTTT. Its translation: CASSLNPTWLNTEAFF.

The chain links TRBV30 to TRBJ2-1, with D possibly TRBD1 on 6 matching bases. CDR3 length: 12 amino acids. Germline CDR1 is GTSNPN and CDR2 is SVGIG (reference sequence). The ends were cut back, 1 base at V and 10 bases at J, with 11 bases in the middle. The CDR3 nucleotides are TGTGCCTGGAGTGAGACAGGTGAGGAGCAGTTCTTC. Protein sequence: CAWSETGEEQFF.

This chain joins TRBV6-6 and TRBJ1-2; D is undetermined. The V gene lost 2 bases and the J gene lost 8 bases, with 9 bases spanning the gap. Germline V lookup: CDR1 MNHNY, CDR2 SVGAGI (reference sequence). The length of the CDR3 is 12 residues. CDR3 in DNA: TGTGCCAGCAGTTACGGAGGGTCCGGCTACACCTTC. Protein product: CASSYGGSGYTF.

The chain is built from TRBV19 and TRBJ1-5; D ambiguous. Per the germline V gene, CDR1 is LNHDA and CDR2 is SQIVND (reference sequence). V was pared by 5 bases and J by 4 bases, with 9 bases between. The CDR3 covers 13 residues. The CDR3: CASSPGRNQPQHF. Here the CDR3 DNA reads TGTGCCAGTAGTCCTGGCCGGAATCAGCCCCAGCATTTT.

This chain links TRBV5-4 with TRBJ2-1, with 13 bases lining up with TRBD2. Trimming at V came to 0 bases and at J to 6 bases, leaving 3 bases not matched to a gene. Germline lookup yields CDR1 SGHNT and CDR2 YYREEE (reference sequence). CDR3 length equals 16 residues. In DNA form, the CDR3 reads TGTGCCAGCAGCTTGGAGGGACTAGCGGGAAGCAATGAGCAGTTCTTC. It translates to CASSLEGLAGSNEQFF. Variable domain in full (rest from reference TRBV5-4 and TRBJ2-1): ETGVTQSPTHLIKTRGQQVTLRCSSQSGHNTVSWYQQALGQGPQFIFQYYREEENGRGNFPPRFSGLQFPNYSSELNVNALELDDSALYLCASSLEGLAGSNEQFFGPGTRLTVL.